Described below is a single T cell receptor (beta chain) sequence and its context. The antigen is unknown. This specimen belongs to a study of T cell repertoires in cytomegalovirus infection. Looking at the study overall: Public TCR beta signatures marked donors with CMV infection and the matching HLA. Broader study findings: Of the TCR beta families, the public ones yielded a cumulative frequency that identified carriers of CMV plus the relevant HLA. CMV-specific HLA-C-restricted TCR beta clonotypes dominated the ex vivo response.

Using its own MiXCR run on the reads, TCRdb lists one record per CDR3 protein. This sample has 400,000 to 600,000 distinct CDR3 sequences, with about two fifths found just once. The CDR3 extends over 16 amino acids. CDR1 is SGHTA, CDR2 FQGNSA, per germline. J lost 9 bases, V lost 0 bases, and 10 bases had no gene match. The J gene is TRBJ2-1, the V gene TRBV7-2, with 8 nucleotides matching TRBD2. Sequencing used cultured PBMCs, obtained from culture after CMV antigen stimulation. The clonotype was recovered from a human donor in good health (CMV status not recorded). Some clones in this sample may be carry-over from other donors' samples. CDR3 in DNA: TGTGCCAGCAGCTTAGCGATCGGGAGGGCCAGTGGTGAGCAGTTCTTC. It translates to CASSLAIGRASGEQFF.